This TCR beta chain is drawn from a study of blood T cell repertoires in COVID-19. Across the whole study: The study drew acute and convalescent COVID-19 samples from the United States, Italy and Spain. In each case, the material was cDNA or gDNA derived from T cells, B-cell-depleted T cells, or PBMCs.

Germline loops: CDR1 MGHRA, CDR2 YSYEKL. This CDR3 spans 14 amino acids. Trimming at V came to 2 bases and at J to 9 bases, leaving 5 bases not matched to a gene. Per the original methods: Reference gene primer amplification in the assay estimated nucleated cell counts. This table comes from immunoSEQ multiplex PCR, and its TCRdb copy is limited to in-frame clones, with some not included. The DNA gave D and trimming, while V, J and clone size come from that table. The sample contains more than 150,000 clones, roughly 90% of which appear only once. The receptor was derived from a man aged 60-69 years with acute or convalescent COVID-19. The rearrangement links TRBV4-1 to TRBJ2-1; 9 nucleotides match TRBD1. Material: peripheral blood. The CDR3 spells CASSQKGTGSEQFF. CDR3 bases: TGCGCCAGCAGCCAAAAGGGGACAGGGAGTGAGCAGTTCTTC.